This T cell receptor (beta chain) originates from a study of long-term antiretroviral therapy in people with HIV. Survey level was the resolution at which the v3.0 immunoSEQ assay ran. This table comes from immunoSEQ multiplex PCR, and its TCRdb copy is limited to in-frame clones, with some not included. The sample holds tens of thousands of clones, 80% seen once. Every single participant having HIV got treatment inside the United States. In each sample, roughly 1-10 million cryopreserved PBMC were present before DNA extraction. In the case of this clone: Sequence at one end of the junction differs from germline and may be a read error.

Per the germline V gene, CDR1 is SGHVS and CDR2 is FQNEAQ. CDR3 length: 17 amino acids. The receptor was derived from a man between 35 and 55 years old with HIV. The sequencing here drew on unsorted PBMCs, taken 0.3 years after starting antiretroviral therapy. This rearrangement joins TRBV7-8 to TRBJ1-1; TRBD1 might be the D (6 bases). The CDR3 DNA reads as TGTGCCAGCAGCCTAGCGCGGGCAGGGGCCTGGAACACTGAAGCTTTCTTT. Its protein product is CASSLARAGAWNTEAFF.